These T cell receptor beta chains were read from a single sample in a study of identical twins. TCRdb fed the 5' RACE reads into MiXCR, producing one record per CDR3 protein. The data contain 250,000 to 350,000 distinct CDR3 sequences, about 8.1% of them seen just once; the ten biggest clones take up 2.1%. In addition, the sample was reused for a study of yellow fever vaccine responses in identical twins.

Sequenced sample: memory (CD45RO+) T cells sorted from blood. The receptors here all came from a woman younger than 35 in good health. Both conserved end residues are part of each CDR3. Fields, in order: CDR3 length, clone size, V gene, J gene, CDR3 protein. Clone size is given for some rows only: seen once, a few or many times, or a class if the clone is expanded.

15,many,TRBV2,TRBJ1-1,CASSVSGNLNTEAFF
16,.,TRBV7-8,TRBJ2-2,CASSFSWGLNTGELFF
15,many,TRBV28,TRBJ2-5,CASKGLAGGRETQYF
15,few,TRBV12-3/TRBV12-4,TRBJ2-3,CASSLKTSGTDTQYF
19,.,TRBV6-5,TRBJ2-3,CASSYSPTSGGMGTDTQYF
12,many,TRBV12-5,TRBJ2-1,CASGTPPARKFF
14,many,TRBV7-9,TRBJ2-1,CASSLGGTPGEQFF
15,.,TRBV20-1,TRBJ1-6,CSAPRGPTENSPLHF
16,many,TRBV7-2,TRBJ2-1,CASSIYGGATYNEQFF
15,.,TRBV12-3/TRBV12-4,TRBJ1-3,CASSLTGYSGNTIYF
12,many,TRBV3-1,TRBJ1-2,CASSQARDGYTF
17,.,TRBV5-6,TRBJ1-5,CASSLGSAGGGFQPQHF
14,many,TRBV7-6,TRBJ1-6,CASSLGQGHSPLHF
13,.,TRBV2,TRBJ1-4,CASKQGAGEKLFF
17,few,TRBV5-1,TRBJ2-1,CASSLESRSSRYNEQFF
12,.,TRBV20-1,TRBJ1-2,CSAHDRGPGYTF
14,many,TRBV5-8,TRBJ2-2,CASSLTAWGQAVIF
15,few,TRBV6-1,TRBJ1-6,CASTPSRTGNSPLHF
17,.,TRBV6-1,TRBJ1-2,CASSGRQRTSLNYGYTF
13,many,TRBV7-8,TRBJ2-7,CASSFSGSSEQYF
12,many,TRBV29-1,TRBJ1-5,CSVGAGNQPQHF
19,.,TRBV7-2,TRBJ2-6,CASSLALTGYVSGANVLTF
16,few,TRBV5-5,TRBJ2-7,CASSFESRGAAYEQYF
16,few,TRBV9,TRBJ2-1,CASSVGTSGKIGEQFF
17,many,TRBV5-1,TRBJ2-1,CASSLRRLPRSDNEQFF
15,many,TRBV25-1,TRBJ1-5,CASSGRGQSNQPQHF
18,many,TRBV6-1,TRBJ2-2,CASSASSGIGANTGELFF
12,many,TRBV7-8,TRBJ2-2,CASSLSAGELFF
19,many,TRBV11-2,TRBJ2-3,CASSPRQGPGEAGTDTQYF
15,many,TRBV5-1,TRBJ2-3,CASSLARQLTDTQYF
15,few,TRBV6-4,TRBJ2-2,CASSLGDPNTGELFF
15,many,TRBV13,TRBJ1-1,CASSLYRGDGTEAFF
13,many,TRBV29-1,TRBJ1-2,CSVPGTGGIGYTF
14,.,TRBV25-1,TRBJ2-5,CASTEGSGSGTQYF
15,.,TRBV6-2/TRBV6-3,TRBJ2-3,CASSPDRDKTDTQYF
16,few,TRBV7-9,TRBJ2-1,CASSLMWASSYNEQFF
15,many,TRBV10-3,TRBJ2-3,CAIMGRRGGADTQYF
15,few,TRBV19,TRBJ2-1,CASYTRDRFYNEQFF
14,many,TRBV20-1,TRBJ2-1,CSARTGTANNEQFF
14,many,TRBV10-2,TRBJ2-7,CASRRGSGTYEQYF
14,.,TRBV20-1,TRBJ2-5,CSATGITRLETQYF
18,few,TRBV21-1,TRBJ2-5,CASSKGPMGDRGGETQYF
14,few,TRBV6-1,TRBJ2-2,CASTKGARGGELFF
16,few,TRBV6-5,TRBJ2-5,CASRLPRGTPQETQYF
12,many,TRBV12-3/TRBV12-4,TRBJ1-5,CASSLGPQPQHF
13,few,TRBV20-1,TRBJ2-7,CSAHLAGSYEQYF
13,.,TRBV15,TRBJ2-3,CATSSVSSRTQYF
16,.,TRBV11-2,TRBJ2-1,CASSLDEGVTYNEQFF
13,few,TRBV3-1,TRBJ2-7,CASSQQQGGEQYF
16,few,TRBV25-1,TRBJ1-4,CASSEYTGGSHEKLFF
12,few,TRBV7-8,TRBJ1-1,CASSSRDRAAFF
13,.,TRBV7-8,TRBJ2-1,CASSLERINEQFF
17,many,TRBV5-1,TRBJ1-1,CASSPLIRTGPNTEAFF
15,few,TRBV5-1,TRBJ2-7,CASSFSGTGRYEQYF
17,many,TRBV9,TRBJ1-3,CASSVTGTGFSGNTIYF